The clone carrying this T cell receptor (beta chain) was observed once. The protocol was immunoSEQ multiplex PCR, while the TCRdb copy is restricted to in-frame clones and leaves out a portion. This table holds some 9,500 clones, approximately 68% found once. The data were taken from a study of neoadjuvant anti-PD-1 for oral cavity cancer. As for time point: after neoadjuvant nivolumab, at surgical resection. Stage II-IVA oral cavity squamous cell carcinoma was new and untreated by systemic or radiation therapy. The sample here was PBMCs, taken after nivolumab (anti-PD-1) treatment. The receptor's source is a person aged 35-80 years with oral cavity squamous cell carcinoma.

This chain's CDR3 is CASSFSRQGLYYGYTF. CDR3 in DNA: TGTGCCAGCAGCTTTTCGAGACAGGGTCTCTACTATGGCTACACCTTC. The chain uses TRBV7-9 and TRBJ1-2; 7 bases are a match to TRBD1. Trimming cost V 3 bases and J 3 bases; bases outside gene matches: 10. Germline loops: CDR1 SEHNR, CDR2 FQNEAQ (reference sequence). The CDR3 extends over 16 amino acids.